The 12 T cell receptor beta chains given below trace back to one sample, sequenced in a study of cytomegalovirus exposure and HLA in healthy donors (dated by TCRdb to the late 2010s). The library was made by the immunoSEQ multiplex PCR assay. The multiplex PCR relied on a mix of 60 forward primers for TCR Vbeta segments and 13 reverse primers for TCR Jbeta segments. TCRdb holds this immuneACCESS table with in-frame rearrangements only. Some clones are missing; in checked studies, unresolved V genes explain under half, and the rest has no known cause. Within this sample are around 190,000 clones, with 81% of them counted one time only. In total, the top ten clones hold roughly 3.2% of the sample. Sequenced sample: PBMCs. Receptors were obtained from a middle-aged man in good health and CMV-seropositive.

This chain uses TRBV6-5 with TRBJ2-7, with 9 bases matching TRBD2. Unmatched junction bases numbered 4, after V lost 0 bases and J lost 4 bases. CDR1 and CDR2 (germline): MNHEY, SVGAGI. The CDR3 is 15 residues long. The CDR3 coding sequence is TGTGCCAGCAGTTACTCAGGGCTAGCGGGGTACGAGCAGTACTTC. It encodes CASSYSGLAGYEQYF.

This chain links TRBV18 with TRBJ2-7, with D perhaps TRBD1 (6 bases). This CDR3 region has 14 residues. Deletions cut 4 bases from V and 6 bases from J, with 16 bases between. CDR1 KGHSH and CDR2 LQKENI come from the germline V gene. The DNA of the CDR3 is TGTGCCAGCTCACTGAGGGACATCGAAGGCGAGCAGTACTTC. Protein product: CASSLRDIEGEQYF.

This clone is a singleton in its sample. V and J are TRBV7-3 and TRBJ2-2; the D gene is possibly TRBD2 (6 bases). The CDR3 consists of 17 residues. Germline CDR1 SGHTA, CDR2 FQGTGA. V lost 5 bases and J 5 bases, leaving 21 bases between the germline ends. DNA of the CDR3: TGTGCCAGCAGCGCCATAGGGCCGGGAGTAGGAACCGGGGAGCTGTTTTTT. This encodes CASSAIGPGVGTGELFF.

V is TRBV7-9 and J is TRBJ2-7; D gene ambiguous. The V gene lost 5 bases and the J gene lost 4 bases, with 15 bases spanning the gap. The CDR3 sequence is 14 residues long. Germline values: CDR1 SEHNR, CDR2 FQNEAQ (reference sequence). The CDR3: CASSPGAAIYEQYF. The DNA of the CDR3 is TGTGCCAGCAGCCCTGGCGCGGCAATTTACGAGCAGTACTTC.

This sequence joins TRBV18 and TRBJ2-5; the match to TRBD1 covers 7 bases. Germline V CDR1 and CDR2: KGHSH, LQKENI. This CDR3 contains 15 residues. Trimming at V came to 10 bases and at J to 5 bases, leaving 16 bases not matched to a gene. The CDR3 coding sequence is TGTGCCACCCACGGGGACAGCCGCCTAGGGGAGACCCAGTACTTC. Translation: CATHGDSRLGETQYF.

CDR3 DNA sequence: TGTGCCAGCAGCTTTGGCACCAGCACAGATACGCAGTATTTT. This translates into CASSFGTSTDTQYF. This chain links TRBV13 with TRBJ2-3; D is undetermined. CDR3 length: 14 amino acids. The germline V and J ends were trimmed by 3 bases and 0 bases, with 7 bases remaining between them. The germline gives CDR1 PRHDT, CDR2 FYEKMQ (reference sequence).

The CDR3 nucleotides are TGTGCCAGCAGCTTAAGTGCCAAATCGCACCCCCCAGACAGACAAGAGACCCAGTACTTC. It yields the protein CASSLSAKSHPPDRQETQYF. The J gene is TRBJ2-5, the V gene TRBV13, with D maybe TRBD1 (5 bases). CDR1 PRHDT and CDR2 FYEKMQ come from the germline V gene (reference sequence). V was pared by 2 bases and J by 2 bases, with 27 bases between. The CDR3 totals 20 residues.

The chain carries TRBV7-9 and TRBJ1-2; TRBD1 agrees at 9 bases. This CDR3 is built from 13 residues. CDR1 and CDR2 from the germline V gene are SEHNR and FQNEAQ (reference sequence). J gave up 5 bases and V 3 bases, and 1 base lay outside the gene matches. CDR3 sequence: CASSLGTGYGYTF. The CDR3 nucleotides read TGTGCCAGCAGCTTGGGGACAGGGTATGGCTACACCTTC.

J is TRBJ2-6 and V is TRBV6-1, with D possibly matching TRBD1 (6 bases). The V end lost 4 bases, the J end lost 4 bases, and 14 bases lay between the germline ends. In germline, CDR1 is MNHNS, CDR2 SASEGT. The CDR3 consists of 16 residues. CDR3 region: CASSANRAAGANVLTF. CDR3 in DNA: TGTGCCAGCAGTGCAAACAGGGCAGCGGGGGCCAACGTCCTGACTTTC.

The rearrangement joins TRBV7-8 to TRBJ1-3, with unresolved D. This CDR3 region has 15 residues. CDR1 and CDR2 (germline): SGHVS, FQNEAQ. V lost 1 base to trimming and J lost 0 bases, with 7 bases between them. Here the CDR3 DNA reads TGTGCCAGCAGCTTAGGGCCCAGCTCTGGAAACACCATATATTTT. This sequence encodes CASSLGPSSGNTIYF.

For this clone: This same CDR3 is encoded by further DNA sequences in the sample. This chain uses TRBV10-3 with TRBJ2-7; 11 bases fit TRBD2. After removal of 0 bases from V and 0 bases from J, the junction contained 4 bases not matched to a gene. CDR3 length equals 17 residues. CDR1 is ENHRY and CDR2 is SYGVKD in the germline V gene. The CDR3 region has the DNA TGTGCCATCAGTGAGTCGACTAGCGGGGTCCTCTCCTACGAGCAGTACTTC. Residues: CAISESTSGVLSYEQYF.

The chain links TRBV4-3 to TRBJ1-2; D not certain. The CDR3 runs 13 residues. Germline lookup yields CDR1 LGHNA and CDR2 YSLEER. V shed 5 bases and J shed 0 bases, with 7 bases lying between them. This chain's CDR3 is CASSVGPNYGYTF. CDR3 in DNA: TGCGCCAGCAGCGTTGGCCCTAACTATGGCTACACCTTC.